Listed here are 5 T cell receptor beta chains from one sample, sequenced in a study of shared clonotypes between healthy human individuals. Sequenced by immunoSEQ multiplex PCR; TCRdb stores in-frame clones only, minus some. The table records fewer than 130,000 clones, 65% to 75% of them present only once. Specimen: memory CD8+ T cells sorted from blood. Sample subset: CD45RO+ cells pooled with CCR7-negative TemRA cells. The receptors were gathered from a woman aged 25 to 39 in good health.

The rearrangement links TRBV29-1 to TRBJ2-2; 7 bases line up with TRBD1. This CDR3 is 15 amino acids long. Per the germline V gene, CDR1 is SQVTM and CDR2 is ANQGSEA. V was pared by 6 bases and J by 1 base, with 8 bases of the junction left unmatched. The CDR3 coding sequence is TGCAGCGTACCTAAGACAGGGAAGAACACCGGGGAGCTGTTTTTT. Translated, it gives CSVPKTGKNTGELFF.

This clone was detected only a few times. This sequence joins TRBV29-1 and TRBJ2-3, with 11 bases that match TRBD2. Germline CDR1 SQVTM, CDR2 ANQGSEA. J was trimmed by 2 bases and V by 5 bases; bases with no gene match: 3. The CDR3 loop spans 14 amino acids. As DNA, the CDR3 is TGCAGCGTTAAACTAGCGGGAGACACAGATACGCAGTATTTT. Translation: CSVKLAGDTDTQYF.

This clone turned up a few times. The chain couples TRBV27 to TRBJ1-1; no definite D call. This CDR3 spans 12 amino acids. In germline, CDR1 is MNHEY, CDR2 SMNVEV (reference sequence). The V gene lost 0 bases and the J gene lost 7 bases, with 6 bases spanning the gap. CDR3 nucleotides: TGTGCCAGCAGTTTATCAAGCGGTGAAGCTTTCTTT. Its translation is CASSLSSGEAFF.

The rearrangement joins TRBV7-9 to TRBJ2-7, with a weak D call TRBD2 (7 bases). CDR1 and CDR2 from the germline V gene are SEHNR and FQNEAQ (reference sequence). V was trimmed by 6 bases and J by 2 bases, leaving 17 bases between them. The CDR3 runs 15 residues. The CDR3 is CASSSWGGRAYEQYF. For the CDR3, the DNA is TGTGCCAGCAGTTCCTGGGGGGGCCGGGCCTACGAGCAGTACTTC.

This clone appeared a few times. The chain links TRBV28 to TRBJ2-7; D may be TRBD2 (6 bases). This CDR3 comprises 14 residues. CDR1 MDHEN and CDR2 SYDVKM come from the germline V gene. Trimming shortened V by 3 bases and J by 5 bases, and 14 bases separated the two germline ends. This CDR3 is CASSFGGRDHEQYF. Written as DNA, the CDR3 is TGTGCCAGCAGTTTTGGGGGGAGAGACCACGAGCAGTACTTC.